The rows below give T cell receptor beta chains drawn from one sample of a study of blood T cells in healthy people across ages. TCRdb redid the calling of the 5' RACE reads with MiXCR, one entry per CDR3 protein. The table lists around 1.5 million distinct CDR3 sequences, about 35% of them singletons. Sequencing was performed on blood. The receptors were gathered from a woman in her thirties in good health. Each CDR3 is given with its conserved first and last residue. Each record gives: D gene, J gene, clone size, V gene, CDR3 DNA, CDR3 protein. D genes are given only for firm matches. Size is omitted from some rows. Given values are once, few, many or a class for expanded clones.

d_gene: .
j_gene: TRBJ1-2
abundance: .
v_gene: TRBV20-1
CDR3nt: TGCAGTGCTAGAGGGACCTGGCGGGAGCAGGGGAATGGCTACACCTTC
CDR3aa: CSARGTWREQGNGYTF

d_gene: .
j_gene: TRBJ1-2
abundance: .
v_gene: TRBV20-1
CDR3nt: TGCAGTGCTAGGCCTAGAGGACAAGTCTATGGCTACACCTTC
CDR3aa: CSARPRGQVYGYTF

d_gene: .
j_gene: TRBJ2-5
abundance: few
v_gene: TRBV20-1
CDR3nt: TGCAGTGCCTCAAGGGGGGGATTCCAAGAGACCCAGTACTTC
CDR3aa: CSASRGGFQETQYF

d_gene: TRBD1
j_gene: TRBJ2-7
abundance: .
v_gene: TRBV29-1
CDR3nt: TGCAGCGTTGTTTCCGGGACAGGCAGATACGAGCAGTACTTC
CDR3aa: CSVVSGTGRYEQYF

d_gene: .
j_gene: TRBJ2-3
abundance: few
v_gene: TRBV28
CDR3nt: TGTGCCAGCAACCCCCCGGCCGGTGGAGCCACAGATACGCAGTATTTT
CDR3aa: CASNPPAGGATDTQYF

d_gene: .
j_gene: TRBJ2-3
abundance: .
v_gene: TRBV7-3
CDR3nt: TGTGCCAGCAGCTTAACGTGGACGGGGATGGGCGCAGATACGCAGTATTTT
CDR3aa: CASSLTWTGMGADTQYF

d_gene: TRBD1
j_gene: TRBJ2-7
abundance: few
v_gene: TRBV10-2
CDR3nt: TGCGCCAGCAGTGAAACAGGGGGCTTATACGAGCAGTACTTC
CDR3aa: CASSETGGLYEQYF

d_gene: .
j_gene: TRBJ2-3
abundance: .
v_gene: TRBV4-1
CDR3nt: TGCACCAGCAGCCAAGTCGTAGGGGCAGATACGCAGTATTTT
CDR3aa: CTSSQVVGADTQYF

d_gene: TRBD2
j_gene: TRBJ2-4
abundance: few
v_gene: TRBV27
CDR3nt: TGTGCCAGCCGGGGACTAGCGGGGGTTCAGTACTTC
CDR3aa: CASRGLAGVQYF

d_gene: TRBD2
j_gene: TRBJ2-5
abundance: few
v_gene: TRBV18
CDR3nt: TGTGCCAGCTCACGCCCCCAGACTAGCGGGATAGGGGAAAAGCAGTACTTC
CDR3aa: CASSRPQTSGIGEKQYF

d_gene: .
j_gene: TRBJ2-7
abundance: few
v_gene: TRBV6-2/TRBV6-3
CDR3nt: TGTGCCAGCTTCGGCTTGGGAAATTCCTACGAGCAGTACTTC
CDR3aa: CASFGLGNSYEQYF

d_gene: TRBD2
j_gene: TRBJ2-1
abundance: many
v_gene: TRBV5-1
CDR3nt: TGCGCCAGCAGCTTTAGCGGGGGCAGCTCCTACAATGAGCAGTTCTTC
CDR3aa: CASSFSGGSSYNEQFF

d_gene: .
j_gene: TRBJ2-5
abundance: many
v_gene: TRBV13
CDR3nt: TGTGCCAGCAGCCCCCGGCTGGGGGGAGAGACCCAGTACTTC
CDR3aa: CASSPRLGGETQYF

d_gene: .
j_gene: TRBJ1-4
abundance: .
v_gene: TRBV4-2
CDR3nt: TGTGCCAGCAGCCAAGATCGCGTCGGGGGGGGTGAAAAACTGTTTTTT
CDR3aa: CASSQDRVGGGEKLFF

d_gene: .
j_gene: TRBJ1-4
abundance: .
v_gene: TRBV20-1
CDR3nt: TGCAGTGCTAGAAAACTTGGCAGCGTTAATGAAAAACTGTTTTTT
CDR3aa: CSARKLGSVNEKLFF

d_gene: .
j_gene: TRBJ1-5
abundance: few
v_gene: TRBV9
CDR3nt: TGTGCCAGCAGCGTTAACAGACCGCAGCATTTT
CDR3aa: CASSVNRPQHF

d_gene: .
j_gene: TRBJ1-2
abundance: .
v_gene: TRBV20-1
CDR3nt: TGCAGTGCTAGGCACGCTAGAAATGACTATGGCTACACCTTC
CDR3aa: CSARHARNDYGYTF

d_gene: TRBD1
j_gene: TRBJ2-1
abundance: few
v_gene: TRBV12-3/TRBV12-4
CDR3nt: TGTGCCAGCAGCCTCCCCGGACAGGGGGCCGATGAGCAGTTCTTC
CDR3aa: CASSLPGQGADEQFF

d_gene: .
j_gene: TRBJ2-3
abundance: .
v_gene: TRBV20-1
CDR3nt: TGCAGTGCTAGGGAGGACACAGATACGCAGTATTTT
CDR3aa: CSAREDTDTQYF

d_gene: .
j_gene: TRBJ1-1
abundance: .
v_gene: TRBV10-2
CDR3nt: TGCGCCAGCGTAGGCCGGGGCGGAAACACTGAAGCTTTCTTT
CDR3aa: CASVGRGGNTEAFF

d_gene: TRBD2
j_gene: TRBJ2-1
abundance: .
v_gene: TRBV20-1
CDR3nt: TGCAGTGCTAAGAACGGGAGGGCGGGCAATGAGCAGTTCTTC
CDR3aa: CSAKNGRAGNEQFF

d_gene: .
j_gene: TRBJ2-1
abundance: .
v_gene: TRBV11-2
CDR3nt: TGTGCCAGCAGCTCCATTAGGTCCTACAATGAGCAGTTCTTC
CDR3aa: CASSSIRSYNEQFF

d_gene: .
j_gene: TRBJ2-7
abundance: .
v_gene: TRBV4-1
CDR3nt: TGCGCCAGCAGCCAAGATGGGGAGGGGGGGGACGAGCAGTACTTC
CDR3aa: CASSQDGEGGDEQYF

d_gene: TRBD1
j_gene: TRBJ2-7
abundance: few
v_gene: TRBV10-3
CDR3nt: TGTGCCATCAGGGGGACAGGGGGCGTCCACGAGCAGTACTTC
CDR3aa: CAIRGTGGVHEQYF

d_gene: .
j_gene: TRBJ2-1
abundance: many
v_gene: TRBV20-1
CDR3nt: TGCAGTGCTAGTTCGTTCTCTGGAAGCTCCTACAATGAGCAGTTCTTC
CDR3aa: CSASSFSGSSYNEQFF

d_gene: .
j_gene: TRBJ2-5
abundance: .
v_gene: TRBV3-1
CDR3nt: TGTGCCAGCAGCCAAGAGGGTGTATTACAAGAGACCCAGTACTTC
CDR3aa: CASSQEGVLQETQYF

d_gene: .
j_gene: TRBJ1-4
abundance: few
v_gene: TRBV6-1
CDR3nt: TGTGCCAGCAGTGAAGGAACCGGGACGGAAAAACTGTTTTTT
CDR3aa: CASSEGTGTEKLFF